Listed below are T cell receptor beta chains from one sample, sequenced in a study of OX40 agonist ivuxolimab in advanced cancers. Assay used: immunoSEQ multiplex PCR; TCRdb lists only in-frame clones, some missing. The sample holds over 55,000 clones, roughly nine tenths seen once. The input for sequencing was CD4+ or CD8+ T cells sorted from blood, taken in a trial of the OX40 agonist ivuxolimab. These receptors came from an adult with an advanced solid tumor such as melanoma, head and neck, liver or kidney cancer. CDR3s include the opening cysteine and the closing phenylalanine or tryptophan.

V gene,J gene,CDR3 protein
TRBV5-1,TRBJ2-5,CASSRQRGSQETQYF
TRBV5-1,TRBJ2-3,CASRELAGSADTQYF
TRBV18,TRBJ1-1,CASSPPGGTEAFF
TRBV5-1,TRBJ2-3,CASGTGGTDTQYF
TRBV4-2,TRBJ1-2,CASSHPGALQGAKGYGYTF
TRBV5-1,TRBJ1-1,CASGQANTEAFF
TRBV7-9,TRBJ2-3,CARGYLSSTDTQYF
TRBV15,TRBJ1-2,CATSRDRDSTYGYTF
TRBV2,TRBJ1-1,CASSSQGVNTEAFF
TRBV25-1,TRBJ1-2,CASSSLGGSYGYTF
TRBV5-6,TRBJ2-7,CASSLVGGGAYEQYF
TRBV7-9,TRBJ1-2,CASSYWDRWDYGYTF
TRBV7-9,TRBJ1-1,CASSLAGGIGAFF
TRBV7-9,TRBJ2-3,CASSPGQGAADTQYF
TRBV4-3,TRBJ2-3,CASSQDLNLGWDTQYF
TRBV14,TRBJ2-5,CASSPGTAGETQYF
TRBV4-1,TRBJ2-1,CASSSMTINEQFF
TRBV4-3,TRBJ2-1,CASSQEIAGGPTEQFF
TRBV5-4,TRBJ1-1,CASSFTGQNTEAFF
TRBV2,TRBJ2-2,CASTEKIPGELFF
TRBV21-1,TRBJ2-2,CASSNETGVSFTGELFF
TRBV19,TRBJ1-1,CATRSIMNTEAFF
TRBV28,TRBJ1-5,CASSLGSLSNQPQHF
TRBV7-6,TRBJ2-1,CASSLGGTSMNEQFF
TRBV11-2,TRBJ2-7,CASSMGRLKEQYF
TRBV5-8,TRBJ1-4,CASSLGEGTTTNEKLFF
TRBV18,TRBJ1-2,CASSPLGSEGGYTF
TRBV5-1,TRBJ1-1,CASSVISNTEAFF
TRBV10-3,TRBJ2-1,CAISDPDRGDEQFF
TRBV18,TRBJ2-5,CASSPPQQETQYF
TRBV4-3,TRBJ1-1,CASSTTGFGTEAFF
TRBV18,TRBJ1-4,CASSLRVGTSTNEKLFF
TRBV7-2,TRBJ1-4,CASSLLGGQYEKLFF
TRBV7-2,TRBJ2-5,CAAGPGETQYF
TRBV28,TRBJ2-7,CASSLPLPNDNEQYF
TRBV28,TRBJ1-3,CASSSPGQRNTIYF
TRBV6-5,TRBJ2-5,CASSYSRETQYF
TRBV5-5,TRBJ1-2,CASSSFTRRINYGYTF
TRBV30,TRBJ1-5,CAWTPRWGSNQPQHF
TRBV2,TRBJ2-1,CASSLEYEQFF
TRBV19,TRBJ2-5,CASSIWIGTGQETQYF
TRBV5-1,TRBJ2-7,CASSLGQSSTYEQYF
TRBV7-9,TRBJ1-6,CASSLPGQLNSPLHF
TRBV5-5,TRBJ2-7,CASSLGQAIYYEQYF
TRBV2,TRBJ1-6,CASGGGRGGGSPLHF